This TCR beta chain was recorded in a study of cytomegalovirus exposure and HLA in healthy donors. Study-wide results and caveats: A later look showed TCR association rates differing by HLA locus, highest for DRB1 and lowest for HLA-C. Earlier analysis found most TCR beta V segments productive about 87% or about 30% of the time. The study flagged some 170 TCR beta chains as cytomegalovirus-associated. An analysis was carried out at a later point. It showed that HLA-associated TCR beta chains were more clonally expanded than equally common non-associated chains.

This clone has a handful of counts. Its cognate antigen is unknown. PCR involved 60 Vbeta and 13 Jbeta primers. Assay used: immunoSEQ multiplex PCR; TCRdb lists only in-frame clones, some missing. Of more than 100,000 clones in the sample, roughly four fifths were seen once. This TCR was sampled from a female donor in good health and CMV-seropositive. Sequencing input: PBMCs.

CDR3 nucleotides: TGTGCCAGCAGCAAAAGACTAGCGGGGGACGTCTCCTACAATGAGCAGTTCTTC. Translation gives CASSKRLAGDVSYNEQFF. The chain couples TRBV13 to TRBJ2-1; 12 bases line up with TRBD2. The germline V gene has CDR1 PRHDT and CDR2 FYEKMQ (reference sequence). The CDR3 consists of 18 residues. V trimming: 5 bases; J trimming: 0 bases; junction bases outside the gene matches: 8. The whole variable domain, filled in from reference TRBV13 and TRBJ2-1, reads AAGVIQSPRHLIKEKRETATLKCYPIPRHDTVYWYQQGPGQDPQFLISFYEKMQSDKGSIPDRFSAQQFSDYHSELNMSSLELGDSALYFCASSKRLAGDVSYNEQFFGPGTRLTVL.